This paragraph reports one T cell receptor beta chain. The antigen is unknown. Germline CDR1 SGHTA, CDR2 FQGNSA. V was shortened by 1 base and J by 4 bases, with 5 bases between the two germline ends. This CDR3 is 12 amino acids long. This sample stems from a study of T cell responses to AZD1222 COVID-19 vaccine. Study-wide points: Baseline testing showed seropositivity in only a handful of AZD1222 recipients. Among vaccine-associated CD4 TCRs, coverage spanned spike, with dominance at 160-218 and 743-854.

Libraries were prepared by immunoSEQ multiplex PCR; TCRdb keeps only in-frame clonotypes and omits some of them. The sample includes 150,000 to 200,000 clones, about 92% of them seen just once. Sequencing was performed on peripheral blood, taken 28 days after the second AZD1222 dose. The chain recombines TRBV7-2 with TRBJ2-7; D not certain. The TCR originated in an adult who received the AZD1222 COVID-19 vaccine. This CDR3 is CASSLVGYEQYF. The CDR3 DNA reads TGTGCCAGCAGCTTAGTGGGGTACGAGCAGTACTTC.